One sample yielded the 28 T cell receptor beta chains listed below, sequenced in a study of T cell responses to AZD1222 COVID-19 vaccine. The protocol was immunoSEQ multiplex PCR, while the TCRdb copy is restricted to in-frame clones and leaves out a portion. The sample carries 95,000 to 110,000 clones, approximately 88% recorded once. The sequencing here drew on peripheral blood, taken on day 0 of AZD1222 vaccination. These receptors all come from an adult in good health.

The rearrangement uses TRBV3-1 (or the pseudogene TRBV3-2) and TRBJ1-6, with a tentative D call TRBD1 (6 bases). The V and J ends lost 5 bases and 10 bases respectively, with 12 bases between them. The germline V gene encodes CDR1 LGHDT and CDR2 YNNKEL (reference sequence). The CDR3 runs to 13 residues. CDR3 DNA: TGTGCCAGCAGCTATACAGGGAGCTCACCCCTCCACTTT. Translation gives CASSYTGSSPLHF.

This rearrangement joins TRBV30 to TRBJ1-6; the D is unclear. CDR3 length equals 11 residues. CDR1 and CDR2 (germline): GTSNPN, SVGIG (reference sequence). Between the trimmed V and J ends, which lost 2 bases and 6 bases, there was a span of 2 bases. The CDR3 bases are TGTGCCTGGAGTTTTAATTCACCCCTCCACTTT. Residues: CAWSFNSPLHF.

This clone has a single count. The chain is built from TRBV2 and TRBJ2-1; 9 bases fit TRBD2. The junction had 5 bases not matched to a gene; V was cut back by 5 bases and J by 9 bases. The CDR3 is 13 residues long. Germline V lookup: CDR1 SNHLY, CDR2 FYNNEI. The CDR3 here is CASSLAGEGEQFF. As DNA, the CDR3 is TGTGCCAGCAGTTTAGCGGGAGAGGGTGAGCAGTTCTTC.

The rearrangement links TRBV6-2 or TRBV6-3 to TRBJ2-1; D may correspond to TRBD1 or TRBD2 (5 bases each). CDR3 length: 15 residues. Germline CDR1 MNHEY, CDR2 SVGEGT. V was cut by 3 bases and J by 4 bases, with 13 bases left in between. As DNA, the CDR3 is TGTGCCAGCAGTTATGGGTCGGGACCTTACAATGAGCAGTTCTTC. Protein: CASSYGSGPYNEQFF.

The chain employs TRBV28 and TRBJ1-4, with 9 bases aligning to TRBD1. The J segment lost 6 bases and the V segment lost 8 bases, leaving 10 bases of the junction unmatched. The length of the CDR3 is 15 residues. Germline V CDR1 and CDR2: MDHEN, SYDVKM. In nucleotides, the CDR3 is TGTGCCAGCTCCAAACAGGGGGCCGGGGATGAAAAACTGTTTTTT. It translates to CASSKQGAGDEKLFF. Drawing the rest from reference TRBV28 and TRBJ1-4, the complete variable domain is DVKVTQSSRYLVKRTGEKVFLECVQDMDHENMFWYRQDPGLGLRLIYFSYDVKMKEKGDIPEGYSVSREKKERFSLILESASTNQTSMYLCASSKQGAGDEKLFFGSGTQLSVL.

The CDR3 spells CATSRDRGRGAYGYTF. Written as DNA, the CDR3 is TGTGCCACCAGCAGAGATCGCGGACGGGGGGCCTATGGCTACACCTTC. V gene TRBV15 combines with J gene TRBJ1-2; possible D gene TRBD1, 6 bases. The CDR3 is 16 amino acids. Trimming removed 0 bases from V and 4 bases from J, with 15 bases in between. CDR1 is LNHNV, CDR2 YYDKDF, per germline (reference sequence).

CDR3: CASSELGYNEQFF. DNA of the CDR3: TGTGCCAGCAGTGAATTGGGTTACAATGAGCAGTTCTTC. The chain uses TRBV25-1 and TRBJ2-1; D not resolved. The CDR3 spans 13 residues. The V end lost 1 base, the J end lost 4 bases, and 5 bases lay between the germline ends. The germline V gene has CDR1 MGHDK and CDR2 SYGVNS.

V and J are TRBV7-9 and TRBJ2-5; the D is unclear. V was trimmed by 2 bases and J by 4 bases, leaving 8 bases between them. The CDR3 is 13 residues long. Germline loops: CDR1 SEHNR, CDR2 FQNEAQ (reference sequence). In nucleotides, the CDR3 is TGTGCCAGCAGCTTACGGCCAGTAGAGACCCAGTACTTC. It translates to CASSLRPVETQYF.

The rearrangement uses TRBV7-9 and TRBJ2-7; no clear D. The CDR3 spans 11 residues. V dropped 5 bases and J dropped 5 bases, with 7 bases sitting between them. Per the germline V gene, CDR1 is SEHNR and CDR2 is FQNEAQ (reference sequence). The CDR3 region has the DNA TGTGCCAGCAGCCCCTGGGACGAGCAGTACTTC. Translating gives CASSPWDEQYF.

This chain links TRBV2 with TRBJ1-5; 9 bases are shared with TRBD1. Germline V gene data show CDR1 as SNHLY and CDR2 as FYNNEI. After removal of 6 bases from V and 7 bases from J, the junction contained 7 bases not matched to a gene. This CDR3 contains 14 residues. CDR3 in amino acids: CASRLGQGGQPQHF. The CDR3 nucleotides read TGTGCCAGCAGACTGGGACAGGGTGGACAGCCCCAGCATTTT. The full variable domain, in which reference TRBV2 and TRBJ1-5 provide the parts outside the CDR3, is EPEVTQTPSHQVTQMGQEVILRCVPISNHLYFYWYRQILGQKVEFLVSFYNNEISEKSEIFDDQFSVERPDGSNFTLKIRSTKLEDSAMYFCASRLGQGGQPQHFGDGTRLSIL.

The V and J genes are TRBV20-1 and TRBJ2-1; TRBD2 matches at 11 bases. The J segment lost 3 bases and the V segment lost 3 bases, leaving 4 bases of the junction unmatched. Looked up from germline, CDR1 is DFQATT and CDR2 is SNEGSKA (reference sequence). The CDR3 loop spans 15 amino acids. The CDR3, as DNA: TGCAGTGCTAGTGGCGGGACTAGCGGCTACAATGAGCAGTTCTTC. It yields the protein CSASGGTSGYNEQFF.

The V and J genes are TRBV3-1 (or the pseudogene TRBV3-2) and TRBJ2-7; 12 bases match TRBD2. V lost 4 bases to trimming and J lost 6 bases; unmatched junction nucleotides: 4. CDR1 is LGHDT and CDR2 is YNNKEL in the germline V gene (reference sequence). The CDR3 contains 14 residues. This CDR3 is CASSPTSGRPEQYF. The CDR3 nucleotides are TGTGCCAGCAGCCCCACTAGCGGGAGGCCCGAGCAGTACTTC.

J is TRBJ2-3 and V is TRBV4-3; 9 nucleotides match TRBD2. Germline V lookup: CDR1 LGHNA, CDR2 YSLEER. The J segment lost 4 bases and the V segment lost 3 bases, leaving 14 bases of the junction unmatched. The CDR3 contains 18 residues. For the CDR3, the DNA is TGCGCCAGCAGCCACACTTGGGGGGGTAGCGGGAGTTCAGATACGCAGTATTTT. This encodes CASSHTWGGSGSSDTQYF.

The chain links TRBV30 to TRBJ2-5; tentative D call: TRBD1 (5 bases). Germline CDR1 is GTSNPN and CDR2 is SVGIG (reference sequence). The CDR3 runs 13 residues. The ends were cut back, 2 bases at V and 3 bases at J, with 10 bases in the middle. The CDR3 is CAWSRQGKETQYF. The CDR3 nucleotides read TGTGCCTGGAGTCGGCAGGGAAAAGAGACCCAGTACTTC.

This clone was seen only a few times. The CDR3 region is CASSFSALGSYEQYF. The CDR3 nucleotides are TGTGCCAGCAGTTTTTCGGCTCTCGGATCCTACGAGCAGTACTTC. The rearrangement joins TRBV6-5 to TRBJ2-7; D remains unclear. V was pared by 4 bases and J by 1 base, with 14 bases between. CDR1 is MNHEY, CDR2 SVGAGI, per germline. The CDR3 covers 15 residues.

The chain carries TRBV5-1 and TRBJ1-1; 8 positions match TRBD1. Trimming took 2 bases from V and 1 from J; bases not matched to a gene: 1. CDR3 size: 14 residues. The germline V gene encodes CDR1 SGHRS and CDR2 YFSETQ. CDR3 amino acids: CASSFQGANTEAFF. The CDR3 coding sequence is TGCGCCAGCAGCTTCCAGGGGGCGAACACTGAAGCTTTCTTT.

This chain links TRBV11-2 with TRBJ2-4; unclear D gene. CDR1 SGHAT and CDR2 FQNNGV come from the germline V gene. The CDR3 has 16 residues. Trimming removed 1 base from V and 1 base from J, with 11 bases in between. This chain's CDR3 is CASSLGQVVAKNIQYF. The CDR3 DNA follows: TGTGCCAGCAGCTTAGGCCAGGTGGTGGCCAAAAACATTCAGTACTTC. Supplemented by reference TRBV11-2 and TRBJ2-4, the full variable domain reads EAGVAQSPRYKIIEKRQSVAFWCNPISGHATLYWYQQILGQGPKLLIQFQNNGVVDDSQLPKDRFSAERLKGVDSTLKIQPAKLEDSAVYLCASSLGQVVAKNIQYFGAGTRLSVL.

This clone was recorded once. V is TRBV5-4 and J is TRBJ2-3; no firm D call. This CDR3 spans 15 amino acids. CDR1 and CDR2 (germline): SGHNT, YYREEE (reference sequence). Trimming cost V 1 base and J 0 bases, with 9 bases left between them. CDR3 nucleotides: TGTGCCAGCAGCTTGCGTCAAATAAGCACAGATACGCAGTATTTT. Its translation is CASSLRQISTDTQYF. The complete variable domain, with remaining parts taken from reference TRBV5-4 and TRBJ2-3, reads ETGVTQSPTHLIKTRGQQVTLRCSSQSGHNTVSWYQQALGQGPQFIFQYYREEENGRGNFPPRFSGLQFPNYSSELNVNALELDDSALYLCASSLRQISTDTQYFGPGTRLTVL.

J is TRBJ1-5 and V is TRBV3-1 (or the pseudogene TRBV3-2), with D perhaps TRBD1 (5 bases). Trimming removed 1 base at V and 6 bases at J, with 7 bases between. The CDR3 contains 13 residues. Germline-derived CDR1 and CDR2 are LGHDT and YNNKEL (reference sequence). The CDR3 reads CASSQAQGQPQHF. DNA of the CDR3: TGTGCCAGCAGCCAAGCCCAGGGTCAGCCCCAGCATTTT.

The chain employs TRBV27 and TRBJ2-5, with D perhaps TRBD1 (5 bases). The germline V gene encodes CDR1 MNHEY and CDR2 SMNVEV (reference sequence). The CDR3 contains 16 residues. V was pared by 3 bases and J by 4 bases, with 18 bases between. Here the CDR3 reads CASSFFRVGVAETQYF. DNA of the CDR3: TGTGCCAGCAGTTTTTTCAGGGTAGGAGTAGCAGAGACCCAGTACTTC.

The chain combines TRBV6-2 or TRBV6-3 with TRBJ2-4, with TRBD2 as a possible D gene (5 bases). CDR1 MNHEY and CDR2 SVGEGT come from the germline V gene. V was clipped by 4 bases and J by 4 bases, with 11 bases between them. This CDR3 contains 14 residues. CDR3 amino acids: CASSSPGIKNIQYF. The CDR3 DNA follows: TGTGCCAGCAGTTCCCCGGGGATTAAAAACATTCAGTACTTC.

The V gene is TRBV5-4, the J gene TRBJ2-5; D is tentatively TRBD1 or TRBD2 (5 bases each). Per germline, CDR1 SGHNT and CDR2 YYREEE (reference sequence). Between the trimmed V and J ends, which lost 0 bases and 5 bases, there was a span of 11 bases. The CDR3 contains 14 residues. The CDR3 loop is CASSLGEEGETQYF. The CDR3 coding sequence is TGTGCCAGCAGCTTGGGGGAAGAGGGGGAGACCCAGTACTTC.

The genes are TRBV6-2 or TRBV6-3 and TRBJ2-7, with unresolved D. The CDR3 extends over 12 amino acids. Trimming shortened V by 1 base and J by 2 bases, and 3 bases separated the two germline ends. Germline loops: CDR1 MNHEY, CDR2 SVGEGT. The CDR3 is CASSYYTYEQYF. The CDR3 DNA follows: TGTGCCAGCAGTTACTACACCTACGAGCAGTACTTC.

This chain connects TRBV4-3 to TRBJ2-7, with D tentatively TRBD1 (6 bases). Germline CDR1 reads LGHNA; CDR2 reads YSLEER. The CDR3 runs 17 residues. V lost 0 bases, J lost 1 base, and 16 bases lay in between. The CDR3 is CASSQDSRGSRSYEQYF. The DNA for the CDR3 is TGCGCCAGCAGCCAAGATAGTAGGGGGAGTAGATCCTACGAGCAGTACTTC.

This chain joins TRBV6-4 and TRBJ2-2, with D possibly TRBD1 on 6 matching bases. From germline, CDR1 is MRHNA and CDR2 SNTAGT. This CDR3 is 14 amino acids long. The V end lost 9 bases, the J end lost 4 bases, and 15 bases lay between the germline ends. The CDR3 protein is CASRDTAGTGELFF. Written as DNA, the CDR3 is TGTGCCAGTAGGGACACCGCGGGCACCGGGGAGCTGTTTTTT.

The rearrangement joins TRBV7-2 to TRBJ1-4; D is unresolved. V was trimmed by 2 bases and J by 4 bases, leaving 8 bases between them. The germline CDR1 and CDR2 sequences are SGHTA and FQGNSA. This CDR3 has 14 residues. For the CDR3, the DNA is TGTGCCAGCAGCTTATCGCGGGGTAATGAAAAACTGTTTTTT. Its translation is CASSLSRGNEKLFF.

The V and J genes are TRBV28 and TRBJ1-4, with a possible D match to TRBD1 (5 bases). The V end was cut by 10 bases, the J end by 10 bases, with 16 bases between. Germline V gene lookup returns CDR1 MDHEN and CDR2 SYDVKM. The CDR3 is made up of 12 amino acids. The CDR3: CATIGRRGKLFF. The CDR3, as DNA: TGTGCCACCATCGGGAGGAGGGGAAAACTGTTTTTT.

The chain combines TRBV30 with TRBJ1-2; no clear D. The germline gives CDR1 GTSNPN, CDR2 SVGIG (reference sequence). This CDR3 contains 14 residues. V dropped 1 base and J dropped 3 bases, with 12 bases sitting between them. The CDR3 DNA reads TGTGCCTGGAGTGACGCCTCAAGGGACTATGGCTACACCTTC. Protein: CAWSDASRDYGYTF.